Listed below are T cell receptor beta chains from one sample, sequenced in a study of shared clonotypes between healthy human individuals. TCRdb's table, derived via immunoSEQ multiplex PCR, lists solely in-frame clones and lacks some. The sample has around 450,000 clones; 70% to 80% are singletons. Sequenced: PBMCs. These receptors originate from a woman in her 40s in good health. Some clones in this sample may be carry-over from other donors' samples. Each CDR3 is given with its conserved first and last residue. The D gene is left open where the match is weak. Rows give clone size only sometimes, using once, few, many, or a class for an expanded clone.

CDR3aa	CDR3nt	d_gene	abundance	v_gene	j_gene
CASSFSRGNEQFF	TGTGCCAGTAGTTTCTCTAGGGGAAATGAGCAGTTCTTC	NA	NA	TRBV19	TRBJ2-1
CARGHRDRVGEQYF	TGTGCCAGGGGGCACCGGGACAGGGTTGGTGAGCAGTACTTC	TRBD1	once	TRBV6-7	TRBJ2-7
CAWRRQKNEKLFF	TGTGCCTGGAGGAGACAGAAAAATGAAAAACTGTTTTTT	NA	NA	TRBV30	TRBJ1-4
CASSLSWPGLGETQYF	TGTGCCAGCAGTTTATCGTGGCCAGGGCTTGGGGAGACCCAGTACTTC	NA	NA	TRBV27	TRBJ2-5
CASSLAGGLEQFF	TGTGCCAGCAGTTTAGCGGGAGGTCTTGAGCAGTTCTTC	TRBD2	once	TRBV28	TRBJ2-1
CASSLGPSYEQHF	TGCGCCAGCAGCTTGGGCCCATCCTACGAGCAGCACTTC	NA	NA	TRBV5-1	TRBJ2-7
CASSLGGLDTEAFF	TGTGCCAGCAGTTTGGGGGGGCTCGACACTGAAGCTTTCTTT	NA	NA	TRBV28	TRBJ1-1
CASSQSSAGSSYEQYF	TGCGCCAGCAGCCAATCGTCGGCCGGGAGCTCCTACGAGCAGTACTTC	NA	NA	TRBV4-3	TRBJ2-7
CASSFLRYSPYEQYF	TGTGCCAGCAGTTTCCTCCGCTACTCACCCTACGAGCAGTACTTC	NA	NA	TRBV28	TRBJ2-7
CASSLGVGYNEQFF	TGTGCCAGCAGCTTGGGGGTCGGGTACAATGAGCAGTTCTTC	NA	NA	TRBV13	TRBJ2-1
CASSPPGGNNEQFF	TGTGCCAGCAGCCCCCCCGGCGGAAACAATGAGCAGTTCTTC	NA	NA	TRBV11-2	TRBJ2-1
CASSTGTSGVDTQYF	TGCGCCAGCAGCACCGGAACTAGCGGAGTAGATACGCAGTATTTT	TRBD2	NA	TRBV5-1	TRBJ2-3
CASSTVTANTGELFF	TGCGCCAGCAGCACGGTGACAGCGAACACCGGGGAGCTGTTTTTT	NA	once	TRBV5-1	TRBJ2-2
CASSLGGSGVEKLFF	TGTGCCAGCAGCTTGGGGGGGTCTGGTGTTGAAAAACTGTTTTTT	NA	NA	TRBV5-4	TRBJ1-4
CASSFGSIPSGNTIYF	TGTGCCAGCAGCTTCGGTTCAATTCCATCTGGAAACACCATATATTTT	NA	many	TRBV7-9	TRBJ1-3
CASSPWKGQDGNQPQHF	TGTGCCAGCAGTCCCTGGAAGGGACAGGACGGCAATCAGCCCCAGCATTTT	TRBD1	NA	TRBV27	TRBJ1-5
CATLTGFNQPQHF	TGCGCCACCCTAACAGGGTTCAATCAGCCCCAGCATTTT	NA	many	TRBV10-2	TRBJ1-5
CASSFGDTEAFF	TGTGCCAGCAGCTTTGGAGACACTGAAGCTTTCTTT	NA	NA	TRBV7-9	TRBJ1-1
CASSLTAENEQFF	TGTGCCAGCAGCTTGACTGCCGAGAATGAGCAGTTCTTC	NA	NA	TRBV28	TRBJ2-1
CASSSDWSGSSYEQYF	TGTGCCAGCAGCTCAGACTGGAGCGGGAGCTCCTACGAGCAGTACTTC	TRBD2	NA	TRBV7-2	TRBJ2-7
CASTSGASGRVQETQYF	TGTGCCAGTACCTCTGGGGCTAGCGGGAGGGTACAAGAGACCCAGTACTTC	TRBD2	NA	TRBV19	TRBJ2-5
CASSSTGRASYEQYF	TGTGCCAGCTCATCGACAGGGAGGGCATCCTACGAGCAGTACTTC	NA	NA	TRBV18	TRBJ2-7
CASSILGYNANTGELFF	TGTGCCAGTAGTATACTAGGGTATAACGCGAACACCGGGGAGCTGTTTTTT	NA	once	TRBV19	TRBJ2-2
CASSSLPLRAQFF	TGTGCCAGCAGTTCCCTACCCCTCAGGGCCCAATTCTTC	NA	NA	TRBV27	TRBJ2-7
CASSWKRDTEAFF	TGTGCCAGCAGTTGGAAGAGGGACACTGAAGCTTTCTTT	NA	NA	TRBV27	TRBJ1-1
CASSFGPYYEQYF	TGTGCCAGCAGTTTCGGGCCCTACTACGAGCAGTACTTC	NA	NA	TRBV27	TRBJ2-7
CASSLGLAGPYEQYF	TGTGCCAGCAGCTTAGGACTAGCGGGGCCCTACGAGCAGTACTTC	TRBD2	NA	TRBV7-3	TRBJ2-7
CASSLATGTGFFYEQYF	TGTGCCAGCAGCTTAGCAACCGGGACAGGGTTTTTTTACGAGCAGTACTTC	TRBD1	NA	TRBV7-2	TRBJ2-7
CSVLAAGHEQYF	TGCAGCGTACTAGCGGCAGGCCACGAGCAGTACTTC	TRBD2	NA	TRBV29-1	TRBJ2-7
CSVEDLAVYNEQFF	TGCAGCGTTGAAGATCTTGCAGTCTACAATGAGCAGTTCTTC	NA	NA	TRBV29-1	TRBJ2-1
CASSWTSGRGTGELFF	TGCGCCAGCAGCTGGACTAGCGGGAGGGGCACCGGGGAGCTGTTTTTT	TRBD2	NA	TRBV5-1	TRBJ2-2
CASSSISHRDTGNNEQFF	TGTGCCAGCAGCTCGATCTCCCACCGGGACACAGGAAACAATGAGCAGTTCTTC	NA	NA	TRBV11-2	TRBJ2-1
CASSYLRETQYF	TGTGCCAGCAGCTACCTCCGAGAGACCCAGTACTTC	NA	few	TRBV7-9	TRBJ2-5
CASSPATLTLRYEQYF	TGTGCCAGCAGTCCCGCGACTCTGACCCTACGCTACGAGCAGTACTTC	NA	NA	TRBV27	TRBJ2-7
CASSFWAGEGGELFF	TGTGCCAGCAGTTTTTGGGCGGGAGAGGGCGGGGAGCTGTTTTTT	TRBD2	NA	TRBV27	TRBJ2-2
CARRPGINTEAFF	TGTGCCAGGCGGCCGGGGATTAACACTGAAGCTTTCTTT	NA	NA	TRBV2	TRBJ1-1
CASRESSGNTIYF	TGCGCCAGCAGGGAGTCCTCTGGAAACACCATATATTTT	NA	NA	TRBV10-2	TRBJ1-3
CASSTQRNQPQHF	TGTGCCAGCAGCACCCAGCGCAATCAGCCCCAGCATTTT	NA	NA	TRBV6-6	TRBJ1-5
CASSFLAEGWYEQYF	TGTGCCAGCAGTTTTTTGGCCGAGGGTTGGTACGAGCAGTACTTC	NA	NA	TRBV28	TRBJ2-7
CASNTVGFYTF	TGTGCCAGCAATACGGTGGGATTCTACACCTTC	NA	NA	TRBV6-1	TRBJ1-2
CASSLVRDRARGEQYF	TGTGCCAGCAGCTTAGTGCGGGACAGGGCTAGGGGCGAGCAGTACTTC	TRBD1	NA	TRBV7-8	TRBJ2-7
CAWSIKGIRDTEAFF	TGTGCCTGGAGTATCAAAGGGATCAGGGACACTGAAGCTTTCTTT	NA	once	TRBV30	TRBJ1-1
CASSPTSGPIIYNEQFF	TGTGCCAGCAGCCCTACTAGCGGCCCTATAATATACAATGAGCAGTTCTTC	TRBD2	NA	TRBV7-9	TRBJ2-1
CASSFGTSGLSTDTQYF	TGTGCCAGCAGTTTCGGGACTAGCGGGCTTAGCACAGATACGCAGTATTTT	TRBD2	NA	TRBV28	TRBJ2-3
CASSLKPVQGGEKLFF	TGTGCCAGCAGTTTAAAACCCGTACAGGGAGGTGAAAAACTGTTTTTT	NA	NA	TRBV27	TRBJ1-4
CASSPWQYF	TGTGCCAGCTCACCGTGGCAGTACTTC	NA	NA	TRBV18	TRBJ2-7
CATREGGPSGYTF	TGCGCCACCAGAGAGGGGGGGCCAAGTGGCTACACCTTC	NA	NA	TRBV5-1	TRBJ1-2
CASSPWTAGKPDTQYF	TGTGCCAGCAGCCCCTGGACAGCGGGAAAGCCAGATACGCAGTATTTT	NA	NA	TRBV7-3	TRBJ2-3